This T cell receptor (beta chain) was recorded in a study of blood T cell repertoires in COVID-19. About the research overall: Nucleic acid was either cDNA or gDNA, and it came from T cells, B-cell-depleted T cells, or PBMCs.

Losses at the gene ends were 3 bases for V and 3 bases for J; bases not matched to a gene: 9. Germline V gives CDR1 SGDLS, CDR2 YYNGEE. The CDR3 sequence is 16 residues long. In the study's own analysis: Amplification from reference gene primers served as the basis for estimated nucleated cell counts. This table comes from immunoSEQ multiplex PCR, and its TCRdb copy is limited to in-frame clones, with some not included. That table gives V, J and clone size, and the DNA gave D and trimming. The data hold roughly 250,000 clones, with approximately 84% observed a single time. The rearrangement joins TRBV9 to TRBJ1-3, with 7 bases matching TRBD1. Sequenced: peripheral blood. This sequence was found in a human donor in a cohort sampled during active COVID-19. The chain's CDR3 is CASSGGRTGVGNTIYF. The CDR3 nucleotides read TGTGCCAGCAGCGGAGGACGTACAGGGGTTGGAAACACCATATATTTT.